The 21 T cell receptor beta chains below come from one sample, sequenced in a study of blood T cells in healthy people across ages. Next came a second PCR, run for about 6 to 12 cycles, which used a sample-barcoded 5' primer along with a J-beta primer mix. TCRdb passed the 5' RACE reads through MiXCR, listing each CDR3 protein once. The sample holds more than 1 million distinct CDR3 sequences, under 45% seen once. Sequencing was done on a sample of blood. The source of these receptors is a woman aged 60-75 years in good health.

The chain carries TRBV12-3 or TRBV12-4 and TRBJ2-1; 7 nucleotides match TRBD2. Trimming removed 3 bases from V and 3 bases from J; junction bases left unmatched: 11. This CDR3 is built from 17 residues. The CDR3 reads CASSFSGGGSGYNEQFF. The CDR3 coding sequence is TGTGCCAGCAGTTTTTCGGGGGGTGGTTCTGGCTACAATGAGCAGTTCTTC.

J is TRBJ2-1 and V is TRBV28; weak D call: TRBD2 (7 bases). Trimming stripped 5 bases from V and 7 bases from J, with 18 bases between. Germline V gene lookup returns CDR1 MDHEN and CDR2 SYDVKM. This CDR3 has 15 amino acids. The CDR3 spells CASSPWGAGANEQFF. The CDR3 nucleotides are TGTGCCAGCAGTCCTTGGGGGGCGGGAGCAAATGAGCAGTTCTTC.

V is TRBV7-3 and J is TRBJ2-6; possible D gene TRBD2, 6 bases. V was trimmed by 4 bases and J by 0 bases, leaving 16 bases between them. The CDR3 is 18 amino acids. CDR1 is SGHTA, CDR2 FQGTGA, per germline. CDR3 sequence (DNA): TGTGCCAGCAGCTCGCGACTAGTGGCGGGCTCTGGGGCCAACGTCCTGACTTTC. Protein product: CASSSRLVAGSGANVLTF.

The rearrangement links TRBV5-1 to TRBJ1-1; the match to TRBD1 covers 12 bases. The CDR3 loop spans 16 amino acids. Germline-derived CDR1 and CDR2 are SGHRS and YFSETQ. After removal of 4 bases from V and 3 bases from J, the junction contained 7 bases not matched to a gene. The CDR3 loop reads CASSPGTGGVDTEAFF. CDR3 DNA sequence: TGCGCCAGCAGCCCCGGGACAGGGGGCGTCGACACTGAAGCTTTCTTT.

The chain joins TRBV5-1 to TRBJ2-1; D gene unclear. The CDR3 runs 16 residues. Trimming removed 0 bases from V and 7 bases from J, with 17 bases in between. From germline, CDR1 is SGHRS and CDR2 YFSETQ. The CDR3 sequence is CASSLDLDYERNEQFF. CDR3 nucleotides: TGCGCCAGCAGCTTGGACCTGGATTATGAGAGGAATGAGCAGTTCTTC.

The V gene is TRBV6-2 or TRBV6-3, the J gene TRBJ2-7; 15 nucleotides agree with TRBD2. From germline, CDR1 is MNHEY and CDR2 SVGEGT. Germline trimming cut 6 bases from V and 7 bases from J; bases unmatched to any gene: 7. CDR3 length: 15 amino acids. The CDR3 coding sequence is TGTGCCAGCAGATCCGGACTAGCGGGGGGGGTTGAGCAGTACTTC. This encodes CASRSGLAGGVEQYF.

The rearrangement links TRBV20-1 to TRBJ2-3; 8 positions agree with TRBD2. Germline assignment: CDR1 DFQATT and CDR2 SNEGSKA (reference sequence). The CDR3 covers 16 residues. Unmatched junction bases numbered 10, after V lost 0 bases and J lost 5 bases. Here the CDR3 DNA reads TGCAGTGCTAGAGAATGGACGGGAGGGCCTCAAGATACGCAGTATTTT. It encodes CSAREWTGGPQDTQYF.

The chain employs TRBV5-1 and TRBJ1-1, with 7 bases identical to TRBD1. With V trimmed by 3 bases and J by 0 bases, 5 bases remained unmatched. The CDR3 runs 15 residues. Germline loops: CDR1 SGHRS, CDR2 YFSETQ. CDR3 sequence reads: CASSSKQGMNTEAFF. For the CDR3, the DNA is TGCGCCAGCAGCTCCAAACAGGGGATGAACACTGAAGCTTTCTTT.

This chain connects TRBV11-1 to TRBJ2-1; the match to TRBD2 covers 11 bases. The better agreement between TRBJ2-7 and the DNA end casts doubt on the J call. Per the germline V gene, CDR1 is SGHAT and CDR2 is FQDESV (reference sequence). CDR3 length equals 16 residues. CDR3 sequence: CASSAELAGAYNEQYF. CDR3 bases: TGTGCCAGCAGCGCCGAACTAGCGGGGGCCTACAATGAGCAGTACTTC.

This clonotype has more than one count but fewer than ten. V usage is TRBV29-1 and J usage is TRBJ2-3; unclear D gene. Per germline, CDR1 SQVTM and CDR2 ANQGSEA. V was shortened by 5 bases and J by 2 bases, with 5 bases between the two germline ends. This CDR3 comprises 11 residues. The CDR3 nucleotides are TGCAGCGTTTTTTCCACAGATACGCAGTATTTT. Its translation: CSVFSTDTQYF.

This clonotype was detected many times. One junction end does not reproduce the germline sequence, and a read error may be involved. The CDR3 region has the DNA TGCGCCAGCAGCTTGGAGGGTTCTGGGGCCAACGTCCTGACTTTC. Its translation is CASSLEGSGANVLTF. V gene TRBV27 combines with J gene TRBJ2-6, with D perhaps matching TRBD2 (6 bases). The CDR3 length is 15 residues. Germline V gene data show CDR1 as MNHEY and CDR2 as SMNVEV (reference sequence).

This clonotype was seen only a few times. The CDR3 is CASSLNSDGYTF. The CDR3 DNA sequence: TGCGCCAGCAGCTTGAACAGTGATGGCTACACCTTC. The J gene is TRBJ1-2, the V gene TRBV5-1; no reliable D call. V lost 1 base and J 6 bases, leaving 7 bases between the germline ends. Germline values: CDR1 SGHRS, CDR2 YFSETQ. The CDR3 sequence is 12 residues long.

This clonotype was counted between two and nine times. V and J are TRBV21-1 and TRBJ1-5. TRBV21-1 is labeled a pseudogene. The CDR3 is 12 residues long. CDR3 sequence reads: CASSNRPQPQHF. The CDR3 DNA sequence: TGTGCCAGCAGCAACCGACCTCAGCCCCAGCATTTT.

This clonotype showed up just a few times. The chain links TRBV20-1 to TRBJ2-5; perhaps TRBD2 as D (5 bases). Germline CDR1 reads DFQATT; CDR2 reads SNEGSKA (reference sequence). Trimming removed 6 bases at V and 2 bases at J, with 10 bases between. The CDR3 has 12 residues. CDR3: CSATRSQETQYF. The DNA for the CDR3 is TGCAGTGCCACTAGGTCGCAAGAGACCCAGTACTTC.

The chain is built from TRBV7-3 and TRBJ2-5; 7 bases align to TRBD2. Germline V gives CDR1 SGHTA, CDR2 FQGTGA. After removal of 5 bases from V and 3 bases from J, the junction contained 9 bases not matched to a gene. The CDR3 has 15 residues. In nucleotides, the CDR3 is TGTGCCAGCAGCCAATACGGACTAGTGGAAGAGACCCAGTACTTC. Translating gives CASSQYGLVEETQYF.

The chain has TRBV5-1 and TRBJ1-1; 10 bases match TRBD1. Trimming cost V 4 bases and J 4 bases; bases outside gene matches: 7. This CDR3 has 15 residues. In germline, CDR1 is SGHRS, CDR2 YFSETQ. The CDR3 bases are TGCGCCAGCAGCGCCCGACAGGGGGCGGCCACTGAAGCTTTCTTT. This sequence encodes CASSARQGAATEAFF.

The chain uses TRBV25-1 and TRBJ2-1; 12 bases agree with TRBD2. V was clipped by 10 bases and J by 5 bases; unmatched bases: 6. This CDR3 comprises 14 residues. Germline loops: CDR1 MGHDK, CDR2 SYGVNS. Written as DNA, the CDR3 is TGTGCCACCAGGACTAGCGGGACCAACAATGAGCAGTTCTTC. As protein: CATRTSGTNNEQFF.

The rearrangement links TRBV4-1 to TRBJ2-1, with 7 bases identical to TRBD1. Germline CDR1 reads MGHRA; CDR2 reads YSYEKL. V dropped 1 base and J dropped 13; count of bases not matched to a gene: 13. The CDR3 length is 15 residues. In nucleotides, the CDR3 is TGCGCCAGCAGCCAAGTGGTAGAGGGGGACAGACCACAGTTCTTC. Translated, it gives CASSQVVEGDRPQFF.

This clonotype was found a few times. This chain connects TRBV9 to TRBJ2-1; possible D gene TRBD2, 6 bases. This CDR3 spans 14 amino acids. Germline CDR1 and CDR2: SGDLS and YYNGEE. Trimming cost V 0 bases and J 5 bases, with 9 bases left between them. This CDR3 reads CASSVGLADNEQFF. CDR3 coding DNA: TGTGCCAGCAGCGTAGGGTTAGCGGACAATGAGCAGTTCTTC.

V gene TRBV7-8 combines with J gene TRBJ2-3; D is perhaps TRBD2 (5 bases). There are 16 residues in the CDR3. The germline CDR1 and CDR2 sequences are SGHVS and FQNEAQ. Trimming pared 4 bases from V and 3 bases from J, leaving 17 bases between. In DNA, the CDR3 is TGTGCCAGCAGCTCCGGGCGGCTAGCTATAACAGATACGCAGTATTTT. Residues: CASSSGRLAITDTQYF.

V is TRBV20-1 and J is TRBJ2-7; unclear D gene. The CDR3 spans 15 residues. Trimming left V 5 bases short and J 3 bases short, with 20 bases between. Germline loops: CDR1 DFQATT, CDR2 SNEGSKA (reference sequence). CDR3 residues: CSAGGRRPQLYEQYF. CDR3 DNA sequence: TGCAGTGCTGGTGGTAGGAGACCCCAGCTCTACGAGCAGTACTTC.